The entry below describes one T cell receptor beta chain. Its antigen is currently unknown. At one boundary the junction diverges from the germline segment, which might be a read error. TCRdb passed the 5' RACE reads through MiXCR, listing each CDR3 protein once. The table includes just under 1,500 distinct CDR3 sequences, around 20% detected once. Sample time point: sample taken at primary tumor resection. There were roughly 72 donors, all of them untreated patients with early-stage non-small cell lung cancer. Tumor, nontumor lung or frozen PBMC supplied whole RNA, sequenced without sorting. This CDR3 is built from 16 residues. Looked up from germline, CDR1 is SGHVT and CDR2 is SQSDAQ. This specimen belongs to a study of spatial heterogeneity in lung cancer. At the level of the study: Raw-read counts averaged over ten per unique TCR and UMI combination.

Study results and limitations: Higher tumor mutation counts went along with higher counts of expanded intratumoral alpha and beta TCRs. Ubiquitous and regional expanded TCR counts tracked ubiquitous and regional nonsynonymous mutations, respectively.

The sequenced sample was lung tumor tissue, obtained at surgery. The chain joins TRBV7-4 to TRBJ2-3; 8 positions agree with TRBD1. This receptor was identified in a male donor with early-stage non-small cell lung cancer. The CDR3 here is CASSRTQGAKKDAQSF. The CDR3 nucleotides are TGTGCCAGCAGCCGTACCCAGGGGGCGAAGAAAGATGCGCAGTCTTTT.